This is a list of T cell receptor beta chains from one sample in a study of CD8 T cells in Susac syndrome. Each CDR3 protein gets one entry after TCRdb re-called the immunoSEQ multiplex PCR reads with MiXCR. The sample lists 100,000 to 150,000 distinct CDR3 sequences, around 94% occurring once. Sequenced material: CD8+ T cells from PBMCs. These receptors originate from a human donor with Susac syndrome. Both conserved end residues are part of each CDR3. Some rows have no size entry. The others give once, few or many, or a class for an expanded clone.

v_gene,abundance,j_gene,CDR3aa
TRBV4-1,NA,TRBJ2-1,CASSQDLASSYNEQFF
TRBV4-3,once,TRBJ2-1,CASSPLAASSYNEQFF
TRBV29-1,NA,TRBJ2-1,CSVPPRDRSFYNEQFF
TRBV13,NA,TRBJ2-7,CASSLGGTAQYF
TRBV4-1,NA,TRBJ2-7,CASSQTSSSGGYEQYF
TRBV28,NA,TRBJ1-1,CASSSSQGRRNTEAFF
TRBV20-1,NA,TRBJ2-7,CSASTDTAYEQYF
TRBV2,NA,TRBJ2-6,CASSRFGGGSISGANVLTF
TRBV9,NA,TRBJ1-1,CASSVGASTNTEAFF
TRBV4-1,NA,TRBJ2-1,CASSQDLRGGEQFF
TRBV27,once,TRBJ2-3,CASKGLAGRTDTQYF
TRBV19,NA,TRBJ2-1,CASSIDSKDGERYNEQFF
TRBV29-1,once,TRBJ1-1,CRGDRGTEAFF
TRBV20-1,NA,TRBJ2-7,CSALPQGPYEQYF
TRBV3-1,NA,TRBJ2-1,CASSLGDRDNEQFF
TRBV4-1,NA,TRBJ2-7,CASSQVGQGGTYEQYF
TRBV20-1,NA,TRBJ1-1,CSAYGGESTEAFF
TRBV24-1,NA,TRBJ2-7,CATSSGPQDHEQYF
TRBV9,NA,TRBJ2-7,CASSVTEGEQYF
TRBV6-1,NA,TRBJ1-6,CASGPGGLNSPLHF
TRBV30,NA,TRBJ2-2,CACEQGGTGELFF
TRBV6-1,NA,TRBJ2-7,CASSKNRLGETISYEQYF
TRBV12-5,NA,TRBJ1-2,CASGPPGPYGYTF
TRBV6-5,NA,TRBJ1-2,CASSYDGGQGGGYGYTF
TRBV12-5,NA,TRBJ2-5,CASGSPTQYF
TRBV18,NA,TRBJ1-6,CASSHLESSYNSPLHF
TRBV5-1,NA,TRBJ2-7,CASSFGSGGSYEQYF
TRBV29-1,NA,TRBJ2-7,CSVVAGATSYEQYF